This T cell receptor beta chain was sequenced in a study of blood T cell repertoires in COVID-19. Study-wide background: Samples representing acute and convalescent COVID-19 were sourced from the United States, Italy and Spain. PBMCs, B-cell-depleted T cells, or T cells were the source of the cDNA or gDNA that made up the material.

TCRdb's copy holds only in-frame clones and misses some; the assay was immunoSEQ multiplex PCR. The profile shows some 140,000 clones, less than 90% of them singletons. The CDR3 totals 15 residues. The germline gives CDR1 LGHNA, CDR2 YSLEER. The ends were cut back, 0 bases at V and 1 base at J, with 6 bases in the middle. Residents of 24 US areas, aged roughly 18 to 95 years, made up the participants. Participant-reported clinical history was the basis for cohort assignment. This sequence joins TRBV4-3 and TRBJ2-2, with no clear D. The specimen was PBMCs or T cells enriched from blood (not recorded which). The receptor comes from a man aged 40-50 years with acute COVID-19. The DNA of the CDR3 is TGCGCCAGCAGCCAAGAAACTCGGAACACCGGGGAGCTGTTTTTT. This encodes CASSQETRNTGELFF.